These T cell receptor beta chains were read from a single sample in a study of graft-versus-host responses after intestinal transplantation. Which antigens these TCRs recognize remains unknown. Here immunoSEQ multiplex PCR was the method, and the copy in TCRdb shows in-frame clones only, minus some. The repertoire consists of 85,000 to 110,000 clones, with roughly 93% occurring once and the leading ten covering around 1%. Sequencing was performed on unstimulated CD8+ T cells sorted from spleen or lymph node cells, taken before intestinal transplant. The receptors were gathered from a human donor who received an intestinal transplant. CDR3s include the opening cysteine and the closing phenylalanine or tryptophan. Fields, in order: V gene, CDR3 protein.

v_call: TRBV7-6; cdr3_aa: CASSIGGSGYGYTF
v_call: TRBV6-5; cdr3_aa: CASSSFLENYGYTF
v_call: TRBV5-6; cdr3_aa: CASSPVGTTGSTIYF
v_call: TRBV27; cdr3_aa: CATRVLSGVNEQFF
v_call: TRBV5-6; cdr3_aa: CASSLFVAGLQDNEQFF
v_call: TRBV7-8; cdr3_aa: CASSLGAGAGYGYTF
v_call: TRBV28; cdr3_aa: CASSLTLATTDTQYF
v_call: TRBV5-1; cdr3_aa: CASGYTGELFF
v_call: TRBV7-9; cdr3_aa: CASSSGTAEQFF
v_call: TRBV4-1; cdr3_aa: CASSPRDRVGEKLFF
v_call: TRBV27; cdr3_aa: CASSLQGNEQYF
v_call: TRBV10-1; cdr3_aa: CASSDNSGTGGYEQYF
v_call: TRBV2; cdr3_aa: CASSQVYNSPLHF
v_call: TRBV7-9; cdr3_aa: CASSQPSSYEQYF
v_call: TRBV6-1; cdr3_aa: CASSGRVTIPYSNQPQHF